Listed below are T cell receptor beta chains from one sample, sequenced in a study of cytotoxic CD8 clonotypes in ibrutinib-treated CLL. Libraries were prepared by immunoSEQ multiplex PCR; TCRdb keeps only in-frame clonotypes and omits some of them. Here the sample spans about 200,000 clones, 70% being singletons. The source was PBMCs, collected after 12 months of ibrutinib treatment. These receptors came from a human donor with chronic lymphocytic leukemia. The CDR3 runs from the conserved cysteine through the conserved F or W. Each record gives: V gene, CDR3 length, D gene, J gene, clone size, CDR3 DNA, CDR3 protein. A D gene is named only where the DNA matches it firmly. A row's size may be missing; if present it is once, few, many or a size class.

>TRBV14|15|.|TRBJ2-7|few
TGTGCCAGCAGCCACCTCCTCGGGAGCTCCTACGAGCAGTACTTC
CASSHLLGSSYEQYF
>TRBV7-9|17|TRBD2|TRBJ2-5|.
TGTGCCAGCAGCACTAGACTAGCGGGAGCCCCTCAAGAGACCCAGTACTTC
CASSTRLAGAPQETQYF
>TRBV28|13|TRBD1|TRBJ2-7|.
TGTGCCAGCCCTCCAGGGGGCTCCTACGAGCAGTACTTC
CASPPGGSYEQYF
>TRBV5-1|12|.|TRBJ1-4|few
TGCGCCAGCAGCTACGAAAATGAAAAACTGTTTTTT
CASSYENEKLFF
>TRBV6-5|14|TRBD2|TRBJ2-2|.
TGTGCCAGCAGATACGGACTAGGGGCCGGGGAGCTGTTTTTT
CASRYGLGAGELFF
>TRBV27|14|.|TRBJ2-5|few
TGTGCCAGCAGCCCCCGGGAGAGCGGATGGGCCCAGTACTTC
CASSPRESGWAQYF
>TRBV29-1|14|.|TRBJ1-1|few
TGCAGCGTGGATTCCCGGAAGTCGAACACTGAAGCTTTCTTT
CSVDSRKSNTEAFF
>TRBV9|16|TRBD1|TRBJ1-6|.
TGTGCCAGCAGGAGGGGAGCAGGGGGCATGAGTTCACCCCTCCACTTT
CASRRGAGGMSSPLHF
>TRBV29-1|12|TRBD2|TRBJ2-3|.
TGCAGCGTGGGGACTAGCAGAGATACGCAGTATTTT
CSVGTSRDTQYF
>TRBV18|18|TRBD1|TRBJ2-2|.
TGTGCCAGCTCACCGGTTACGGGACAGCGACAGAACACCGGGGAGCTGTTTTTT
CASSPVTGQRQNTGELFF
>TRBV9|14|TRBD1|TRBJ2-7|.
TGTGCCAGCAGCACCCGGGACAGGGCTGGCGAGCAGTACTTC
CASSTRDRAGEQYF
>TRBV6-5|15|.|TRBJ2-1|.
TGTGCCAGCAGGACCTCGGACCTAGCCTTCAATGAGCAGTTCTTC
CASRTSDLAFNEQFF
>TRBV5-1|15|.|TRBJ2-1|.
TGCGCCAGCAGCTTGGCAGAGACGCGAGGCAATGAGCAGTTCTTC
CASSLAETRGNEQFF
>TRBV30|14|.|TRBJ2-3|.
TGTGCCTGGAGTCTCCCCCGACTAGTAGATACGCAGTATTTT
CAWSLPRLVDTQYF
>TRBV30|16|.|TRBJ1-3|.
TGTGCCTGGAGTCTGGGGAAAGTCAGCTCTGGAAACACCATATATTTT
CAWSLGKVSSGNTIYF
>TRBV18|17|TRBD1|TRBJ1-3|.
TGTGCCAGCTCACCGAATCGACAGGGTCCCTCTGGAAACACCATATATTTT
CASSPNRQGPSGNTIYF